A single sample gave rise to the 23 T cell receptor beta chains below, sequenced in a study of blood T cells in healthy people across ages. Through a sample-barcoded 5' primer and a J-beta primer mix, a second PCR was run for roughly 6 to 12 cycles. TCRdb processed the 5' RACE reads anew with MiXCR; each CDR3 protein has one entry. This sample yields hundreds of thousands of distinct CDR3 sequences, of which nearly 60% are seen a single time; approximately 21% belongs to the top ten. Sequencing was carried out using blood. The receptors here all came from a man aged 25-40 years in good health.

Only a few counts were recorded for this clonotype. The CDR3 coding sequence is TGTGCCAGCTCAATACAGGGAGTGGGCCCCTACGAGCAGTACTTC. It encodes CASSIQGVGPYEQYF. The V and J genes are TRBV27 and TRBJ2-7, with D perhaps matching TRBD1 (6 bases). The CDR3 length is 15 residues. Germline CDR1 MNHEY, CDR2 SMNVEV (reference sequence). Trimming cost V 8 bases and J 2 bases, with 19 bases left between them.

This clonotype was observed a few times. The chain has TRBV20-1 and TRBJ2-1; TRBD2 matches at 8 bases. CDR1 DFQATT and CDR2 SNEGSKA come from the germline V gene (reference sequence). The J segment lost 6 bases and the V segment lost 2 bases, leaving 9 bases of the junction unmatched. This CDR3 has 15 amino acids. CDR3 DNA: TGCAGTGCTAGATCCGGGAGGGCCCAAAGCAATGAGCAGTTCTTC. As protein: CSARSGRAQSNEQFF.

The chain joins TRBV24-1 to TRBJ2-1, with TRBD1 matching 9 bases. The length of the CDR3 is 17 residues. Unmatched junction bases numbered 15, after V lost 5 bases and J lost 8 bases. Germline V gene sequence: CDR1 KGHDR, CDR2 SFDVKD. CDR3: CATSAGDRARVYHEQFF. CDR3 DNA sequence: TGTGCCACCAGTGCGGGGGACAGGGCTCGTGTGTATCATGAGCAGTTCTTC.

Comment on this clonotype: A much larger clone differs from this one at a single base, so this may be a read error. The chain uses TRBV20-1 and TRBJ2-4; D unclear. From germline, CDR1 is DFQATT and CDR2 SNEGSKA (reference sequence). The CDR3 contains 15 residues. V dropped 6 bases and J dropped 3 bases, with 18 bases sitting between them. CDR3 sequence reads: CSATVGVLYKNIQYF. CDR3 bases: TGCAGTGCCACGGTTGGTGTGCTATACAAAAACATTCAGTACTTC.

This clonotype was found once. V gene TRBV29-1 combines with J gene TRBJ2-1; 8 nucleotides match TRBD2. The tail of the sequence fits TRBJ2-7 better, so the J call may be wrong. This CDR3 comprises 16 residues. The germline V gene has CDR1 SQVTM and CDR2 ANQGSEA. This CDR3 reads CSAGGAGGGRYNEQYF. Written as DNA, the CDR3 is TGCAGCGCCGGGGGGGCGGGAGGAGGACGTTACAATGAGCAGTACTTC.

This clonotype was observed a single time. The DNA of the CDR3 is TGTGCCAGCAGTTTTCCAGGACAAGAGACCCAGTACTTC. Residues: CASSFPGQETQYF. The J gene is TRBJ2-5, the V gene TRBV12-3 or TRBV12-4; D gene uncertain. The CDR3 has 13 residues. The V end lost 3 bases, the J end lost 2 bases, and 7 bases lay between the germline ends.

The sample holds a few counts of this clonotype. The chain has TRBV29-1 and TRBJ1-4; unclear D gene. The CDR3 is 15 residues long. Germline CDR1 and CDR2: SQVTM and ANQGSEA. Trimming pared 6 bases from V and 7 bases from J, leaving 21 bases between. The CDR3 loop reads CSVQKVAEEVEKLFF. The CDR3 coding sequence is TGCAGCGTCCAGAAGGTTGCAGAGGAAGTTGAAAAACTGTTTTTT.

The V and J genes are TRBV7-3 and TRBJ2-1, with no clear D. From germline, CDR1 is SGHTA and CDR2 FQGTGA. The V end was cut by 3 bases, the J end by 0 bases, with 9 bases between. The CDR3 totals 15 residues. The DNA for the CDR3 is TGTGCCAGCAGCTTGGGCTACCCCTCCTACAATGAGCAGTTCTTC. Its protein product is CASSLGYPSYNEQFF.

The table lists this clonotype with a few counts. The genes are TRBV20-1 and TRBJ2-6; D is possibly TRBD1 or TRBD2 (5 bases each). Trimming left V 0 bases short and J 0 bases short, with 12 bases between. The CDR3 is made up of 17 amino acids. From germline, CDR1 is DFQATT and CDR2 SNEGSKA (reference sequence). CDR3 loop: CSARDGLGGSGANVLTF. The CDR3 region has the DNA TGCAGTGCTAGAGATGGCCTTGGGGGCTCTGGGGCCAACGTCCTGACTTTC.

This chain connects TRBV28 to TRBJ2-7; D remains unclear. V was pared by 2 bases and J by 4 bases, with 15 bases between. This CDR3 comprises 15 residues. Looked up from germline, CDR1 is MDHEN and CDR2 is SYDVKM. The CDR3 reads CASSLKPVGSYEQYF. As DNA, the CDR3 is TGTGCCAGCAGTTTAAAACCCGTCGGCAGTTACGAGCAGTACTTC. Complete variable domain (other parts from reference TRBV28 and TRBJ2-7): DVKVTQSSRYLVKRTGEKVFLECVQDMDHENMFWYRQDPGLGLRLIYFSYDVKMKEKGDIPEGYSVSREKKERFSLILESASTNQTSMYLCASSLKPVGSYEQYFGPGTRLTVT.

J is TRBJ1-2 and V is TRBV20-1; D is undetermined. The CDR3 is 13 residues long. The V end was cut by 4 bases, the J end by 4 bases, with 13 bases between. In germline, CDR1 is DFQATT, CDR2 SNEGSKA (reference sequence). CDR3 DNA sequence: TGCAGTGCTATGGACGGCGAATTCTATGGCTACACCTTC. Translated, it gives CSAMDGEFYGYTF.

The chain carries TRBV10-3 and TRBJ2-5; TRBD2 is a possible D gene (5 bases). This CDR3 is 15 amino acids long. Trimming stripped 5 bases from V and 4 bases from J, with 17 bases between. Germline CDR1 ENHRY, CDR2 SYGVKD. CDR3 sequence: CAISPGKEYGETQYF. CDR3 sequence (DNA): TGTGCCATCAGTCCGGGAAAGGAGTACGGAGAGACCCAGTACTTC.

This chain joins TRBV3-1 and TRBJ1-2; no clear D. Trimming took 8 bases from V and 4 from J, leaving 11 bases between them. CDR1 and CDR2 from the germline V gene are LGHDT and YNNKEL (reference sequence). The CDR3 contains 12 residues. The CDR3 nucleotides are TGTGCCAGCGGGGAGAGGAGCTATGGCTACACCTTC. This translates into CASGERSYGYTF.

The chain combines TRBV12-3 or TRBV12-4 with TRBJ2-5; D may be TRBD2 (5 bases). The CDR3 extends over 15 amino acids. Trimming took off 0 bases at V and 11 bases at J, with 19 bases between the two ends. CDR3 amino acids: CASSLAEDVSTEQYF. In DNA form, the CDR3 reads TGTGCCAGCAGTTTAGCGGAGGACGTAAGTACTGAGCAGTACTTC.

The chain employs TRBV15 and TRBJ1-2; D is undetermined. V was cut by 0 bases and J by 4 bases, with 15 bases left in between. The CDR3 covers 16 residues. Germline values: CDR1 LNHNV, CDR2 YYDKDF (reference sequence). CDR3 DNA sequence: TGTGCCACCAGCAGAGAGCCCGTCTCAGATAGCTATGGCTACACCTTC. This translates into CATSREPVSDSYGYTF.

Ten or more counts support this clonotype. The gene calls are TRBV7-2 and TRBJ2-7, with 8 bases lining up with TRBD2. CDR3 length equals 16 residues. V lost 1 base, J lost 0 bases, and 5 bases stayed unmatched. Germline CDR1 reads SGHTA; CDR2 reads FQGNSA. The CDR3 DNA sequence: TGTGCCAGCAGCTTAGGGGGCGGGGGGTCCTCCTACGAGCAGTACTTC. Amino acids: CASSLGGGGSSYEQYF.

J is TRBJ2-1 and V is TRBV20-1; 9 nucleotides agree with TRBD2. Germline CDR1 DFQATT, CDR2 SNEGSKA (reference sequence). This CDR3 is built from 14 residues. The junction had 7 bases not matched to a gene; V was cut back by 0 bases and J by 10 bases. The CDR3 region is CSARDTLAGYEQFF. CDR3 nucleotides: TGCAGTGCTAGAGACACCCTAGCGGGATACGAGCAGTTCTTC.

V usage is TRBV29-1 and J usage is TRBJ1-1, with TRBD1 matching 8 bases. Germline V gene sequence: CDR1 SQVTM, CDR2 ANQGSEA. Trimming at V came to 8 bases and at J to 3 bases, leaving 14 bases not matched to a gene. The CDR3 is 15 amino acids. The CDR3 sequence: CSTDRGEGWDTEAFF. The CDR3 region has the DNA TGCAGCACAGACAGGGGCGAGGGTTGGGACACTGAAGCTTTCTTT.

J is TRBJ2-5 and V is TRBV13; TRBD2 might be the D (6 bases). V was clipped by 1 base and J by 11 bases, with 11 bases between them. Per germline, CDR1 PRHDT and CDR2 FYEKMQ (reference sequence). CDR3 size: 12 residues. The CDR3 loop is CASSLAGLQQYF. CDR3 nucleotide sequence: TGTGCCAGCAGCTTAGCGGGACTTCAGCAGTACTTC.

The chain joins TRBV27 to TRBJ2-7; D not resolved. Looked up from germline, CDR1 is MNHEY and CDR2 is SMNVEV (reference sequence). Trimming removed 1 base at V and 1 base at J, with 8 bases between. The CDR3 is made up of 14 amino acids. CDR3 DNA: TGTGCCAGCAGTTTATTTGGCCCTTCCTACGAGCAGTACTTC. As protein: CASSLFGPSYEQYF.

The CDR3 DNA reads TGTGCCAGCAGCTTATGGACATCTGGGATCGAGCAGTACTTC. Its protein is CASSLWTSGIEQYF. This sequence joins TRBV7-2 and TRBJ2-7; D may be TRBD1 (5 bases). The CDR3 runs 14 residues. Germline CDR1 is SGHTA and CDR2 is FQGNSA. Trimming took 2 bases from V and 6 from J, leaving 14 bases between them.

The chain uses TRBV12-5 and TRBJ2-1, with 10 bases identical to TRBD2. V lost 3 bases, J lost 6 bases, and 5 bases stayed unmatched. Per the germline V gene, CDR1 is LGHNT and CDR2 is FRNRAP. The CDR3 totals 15 residues. The CDR3 region is CASGLGTSDSNEQFF. In nucleotides, the CDR3 is TGTGCTAGTGGTTTAGGGACTAGCGACAGCAATGAGCAGTTCTTC.

V usage is TRBV29-1 and J usage is TRBJ1-2, with D uncertain. Trimming took off 1 base at V and 6 bases at J, with 12 bases between the two ends. CDR3 length: 13 amino acids. In germline, CDR1 is SQVTM, CDR2 ANQGSEA. The CDR3 sequence: CSVEAETVDGYTF. The CDR3, as DNA: TGCAGCGTTGAAGCTGAGACGGTCGATGGCTACACCTTC.